The 7 T cell receptor beta chains below come from one sample, sequenced in a study of regulatory T cells in long-lasting Graves disease (dated by TCRdb to about 2021). What this sample's time point label stands for: newly diagnosed GD, antithyroid drugs for less than 3 months. For both TCR sequencing and RNA sequencing, RNA was extracted from PBMCs using TRIzol. The library was produced with multiplex PCR. TCRdb lists the instrument as Illumina HiSeq 4000. To build TCR beta libraries, CDR3 regions were amplified by Arm-PCR using iRepertoire HTBI primers. In-frame beta chains were kept once TCRdb had trimmed the public reads at Q25 with fastp and called clones with MiXCR. CDR3 protein duplicates are merged, each entry listing the most common genes and DNA. The sample contains some 340,000 distinct CDR3 sequences, around 11% of them found a single time. Approximately 17% of the sample is held by the ten biggest clonotypes.

These data were also filed under a second study, of T cells in Graves' hyperthyroidism and ophthalmopathy.

The material was peripheral blood mononuclear cells (PBMCs), obtained at new diagnosis, from a patient treated with antithyroid drugs. These receptors originate from a woman aged 18-29 years with Graves disease. Donor details come from another sample of the same person, matched by shared clones.

This clonotype was detected only a few times. A far larger clone is one nucleotide away, so this likely arose from a read error. The V call is TRBV20-1, the J call TRBJ2-1, with D perhaps matching TRBD1 (6 bases). The germline V and J ends were trimmed by 4 bases and 10 bases, with 32 bases remaining between them. Germline lookup yields CDR1 DFQATT and CDR2 SNEGSKA (reference sequence). The CDR3 loop spans 18 amino acids. The CDR3 loop reads CSATEGETPELGVYEQFF. In DNA, the CDR3 is TGCAGTGCTACCGAGGGGGAGACTCCAGAGCTTGGCGTCTACGAGCAGTTCTTC.

The rearrangement uses TRBV20-1 and TRBJ1-6; the D is unclear. Trimming removed 4 bases from V and 3 bases from J, with 10 bases in between. The V gene's germline CDR1 is DFQATT and CDR2 SNEGSKA (reference sequence). This CDR3 region has 14 residues. In nucleotides, the CDR3 is TGCAGTGCTACCTTCGGGAGCTATAATTCACCCCTCCACTTT. Its translation: CSATFGSYNSPLHF.

This clonotype was detected a few times. The chain has TRBV29-1 and TRBJ2-1; 7 bases align to TRBD2. This CDR3 has 15 residues. Trimming removed 5 bases from V and 0 bases from J; junction bases left unmatched: 7. The germline V gene encodes CDR1 SQVTM and CDR2 ANQGSEA. The CDR3 sequence is CSVPRDYSSYNEQFF. The DNA for the CDR3 is TGCAGCGTTCCACGGGACTACAGCTCCTACAATGAGCAGTTCTTC.

This clonotype was observed at least ten times. The chain is built from TRBV7-2 and TRBJ2-7; D not certain. V gave up 5 bases and J gave up 2 bases, with 10 bases separating them. The CDR3 contains 13 residues. Germline V lookup: CDR1 SGHTA, CDR2 FQGNSA. The CDR3 spells CASSPGPTYEQYF. In nucleotides, the CDR3 is TGTGCCAGCAGCCCCGGTCCTACCTACGAGCAGTACTTC.

This clonotype was detected many times. The gene calls are TRBV6-1 and TRBJ2-7; TRBD2 matches 8 bases. Germline loops: CDR1 MNHNS, CDR2 SASEGT. The V and J ends lost 6 bases and 3 bases, in that order; junction bases with no gene match: 7. The length of the CDR3 is 14 residues. The CDR3 coding sequence is TGTGCCAGCAGGAGACTAGCGCGAAGCTACGAGCAGTACTTC. Translation gives CASRRLARSYEQYF.

This clonotype was counted ten times or more. CDR3 DNA: TGTGCCAGCAGCATCGGAGGGGGAAGGATAGAGACCCAGTACTTC. It codes for CASSIGGGRIETQYF. The chain combines TRBV7-9 with TRBJ2-5; D is possibly TRBD1 or TRBD2 (6 bases each). CDR3 length: 15 amino acids. Deletions cut 5 bases from V and 4 bases from J, with 17 bases between. CDR1 SEHNR and CDR2 FQNEAQ come from the germline V gene (reference sequence).

This clonotype was seen ten or more times. This chain connects TRBV12-3 or TRBV12-4 to TRBJ2-5; 11 bases are shared with TRBD2. V lost 7 bases, J lost 3 bases, and 1 base stayed unmatched. The CDR3 loop spans 13 amino acids. In DNA form, the CDR3 reads TGTGCCAGCAAGGGACTAGCGGAAGAGACCCAGTACTTC. Protein: CASKGLAEETQYF.